This T cell receptor (beta chain) derives from a study of long-term antiretroviral therapy in people with HIV. This clone was found once. Germline values: CDR1 MDHEN, CDR2 SYDVKM. CDR3 size: 14 residues. The V end lost 2 bases, the J end lost 6 bases, and 11 bases lay between the germline ends. They ran version v3.0 of the immunoSEQ assay at survey level. The table came from immunoSEQ multiplex PCR; TCRdb's copy has only in-frame clones and leaves some out. In the table there are 30,000 to 40,000 clones, roughly 74% of which are singletons. The sample was unsorted PBMCs, taken 3 years after starting antiretroviral therapy. This chain links TRBV28 with TRBJ1-3; possible D gene TRBD1, 5 bases. The sequence was collected from a man in his fifties or sixties with HIV. The CDR3 nucleotides read TGTGCCAGCAGTTTAAATGCAGGGTTAAACACCATATATTTT. It yields the protein CASSLNAGLNTIYF.